This TCR beta chain was obtained from a study of shared clonotypes between healthy human individuals. This clone was detected a few times. This CDR3 comprises 14 residues. Germline assignment: CDR1 SGHAT and CDR2 FQNNGV. V lost 3 bases and J lost 2, with 10 bases in between. Only in-frame clones appear in the TCRdb table, and some are missing; sequencing was by immunoSEQ multiplex PCR. The data contain about half a million clones, approximately 78% of them seen just once; the ten biggest clones take up 9.5% to 15%. What was sequenced was PBMCs. The gene calls are TRBV11-2 and TRBJ1-2, with a weak D call TRBD1 (5 bases). The sequence came from a woman in her forties in good health. Some clones in this sample may be carry-over from other donors' samples. CDR3 region: CASSFGGGNYGYTF. The CDR3 nucleotides are TGTGCCAGCAGCTTCGGGGGAGGCAACTATGGCTACACCTTC.